The next 14 T cell receptor beta chains were all read from a single sample in a study of T cells of healthy individuals. MiXCR, applied by TCRdb to the 5' RACE reads, yields one record per CDR3 protein. The profile shows 85,000 to 100,000 distinct CDR3 sequences, 17% of them singletons. The receptor set was obtained from a human donor in good health.

This clonotype was found many times. The CDR3 nucleotides read TGTGCCAGCAGTTACTCCGATCGAGAGGAGGTTCCAGCCAAAAACATTCAGTACTTC. Translated, it gives CASSYSDREEVPAKNIQYF. The V call is TRBV6-5, the J call TRBJ2-4; possibly TRBD2 for D (5 bases). V lost 0 bases and J lost 0, with 18 bases in between. CDR1 is MNHEY, CDR2 SVGAGI, per germline. The CDR3 length is 19 residues.

This clonotype was counted only a few times. The chain is built from TRBV12-3 or TRBV12-4 and TRBJ2-1, with D maybe TRBD1 (6 bases). The V end was cut by 7 bases, the J end by 6 bases, with 19 bases between. The CDR3 is made up of 15 amino acids. The CDR3 reads CASTHLFDRTNEQFF. The DNA for the CDR3 is TGTGCCAGCACCCACTTGTTCGACAGGACCAATGAGCAGTTCTTC.

The gene calls are TRBV12-3 or TRBV12-4 and TRBJ1-3, with a weak D call TRBD1 (5 bases). Deletions cut 7 bases from V and 3 bases from J, with 13 bases between. This CDR3 has 14 residues. The chain's CDR3 is CASTQRGFGNTIYF. The CDR3 DNA sequence: TGTGCCAGCACCCAGCGGGGGTTTGGAAACACCATATATTTT.

The chain uses TRBV5-1 and TRBJ2-7; 7 nucleotides line up with TRBD1. The CDR3 totals 16 residues. Trimming cost V 2 bases and J 7 bases; bases outside gene matches: 15. The germline gives CDR1 SGHRS, CDR2 YFSETQ. The CDR3 DNA reads as TGCGCCAGCAGCTTCTACCCCGGGACAGCCCCTGAGGAGCAGTACTTC. Protein sequence: CASSFYPGTAPEEQYF.

This clonotype showed up many times. This chain joins TRBV7-2 and TRBJ1-6, with no clear D. Germline CDR1 SGHTA, CDR2 FQGNSA. Deletions cut 2 bases from V and 11 bases from J, with 7 bases between. CDR3 length equals 12 residues. The CDR3 sequence: CASSLFRPPLHF. The CDR3 bases are TGTGCCAGCAGCTTATTCCGTCCACCCCTCCACTTT.

The genes are TRBV11-3 and TRBJ2-3; 11 bases fit TRBD2. CDR1 is SGHNT and CDR2 is YENEEA in the germline V gene. This CDR3 is 16 amino acids long. V lost 5 bases to trimming and J lost 1 base; unmatched junction nucleotides: 5. CDR3 sequence reads: CASSRGTSGRTDTQYF. CDR3 DNA: TGTGCCAGCAGCCGCGGGACTAGCGGCCGCACAGATACGCAGTATTTT.

This clonotype showed up just a few times. The chain links TRBV7-9 to TRBJ1-1; TRBD1 aligns across 7 bases. This CDR3 is built from 16 residues. Looked up from germline, CDR1 is SEHNR and CDR2 is FQNEAQ (reference sequence). The V segment lost 8 bases and the J segment 4 bases; nucleotides outside the gene matches: 16. CDR3 sequence reads: CASAPGQSAGVTEAFF. In DNA form, the CDR3 reads TGTGCCAGCGCGCCGGGACAGAGCGCGGGGGTCACTGAAGCTTTCTTT.

The sample holds many counts of this clonotype. The chain couples TRBV12-3 or TRBV12-4 to TRBJ1-5; D remains ambiguous. The ends were cut back, 4 bases at V and 3 bases at J, with 10 bases in the middle. This CDR3 comprises 14 residues. CDR3 in amino acids: CASSSRVVNQPQHF. The CDR3 DNA is TGTGCCAGCAGTTCAAGGGTTGTCAATCAGCCCCAGCATTTT.

This clonotype was counted a few times. CDR3 in amino acids: CASTLGLEGGEQFF. The CDR3 DNA sequence: TGTGCCAGCACCTTGGGACTAGAGGGAGGTGAGCAGTTCTTC. V usage is TRBV2 and J usage is TRBJ2-1; the match to TRBD2 covers 8 bases. The CDR3 sequence is 14 residues long. J lost 9 bases, V lost 7 bases, and 11 bases had no gene match. Germline assignment: CDR1 SNHLY and CDR2 FYNNEI. Drawing the rest from reference TRBV2 and TRBJ2-1, the complete variable domain is EPEVTQTPSHQVTQMGQEVILRCVPISNHLYFYWYRQILGQKVEFLVSFYNNEISEKSEIFDDQFSVERPDGSNFTLKIRSTKLEDSAMYFCASTLGLEGGEQFFGPGTRLTVL.

The V call is TRBV5-1, the J call TRBJ2-7; D may be TRBD2 (5 bases). V lost 4 bases to trimming and J lost 5 bases, with 16 bases between them. Germline CDR1 SGHRS, CDR2 YFSETQ. The CDR3 runs to 14 residues. The CDR3 is CASSPRHGLDEQYF. Here the CDR3 DNA reads TGCGCCAGCAGCCCACGACATGGACTGGACGAGCAGTACTTC. Together with reference TRBV5-1 and TRBJ2-7, the CDR3 gives the full variable domain: KAGVTQTPRYLIKTRGQQVTLSCSPISGHRSVSWYQQTPGQGLQFLFEYFSETQRNKGNFPGRFSGRQFSNSRSEMNVSTLELGDSALYLCASSPRHGLDEQYFGPGTRLTVT.

J is TRBJ2-3 and V is TRBV4-2; D remains unclear. Germline lookup yields CDR1 LGHNA and CDR2 YNFKEQ. V lost 1 base and J lost 2, with 10 bases in between. This CDR3 comprises 15 residues. CDR3 loop: CASSQVSLNTDTQYF. CDR3 DNA sequence: TGTGCCAGCAGCCAAGTCTCTCTCAACACAGATACGCAGTATTTT.

The chain carries TRBV6-2 or TRBV6-3 and TRBJ1-5, with 8 bases that match TRBD1. V dropped 7 bases and J dropped 5; count of bases not matched to a gene: 10. CDR3 length equals 15 residues. The germline V gene encodes CDR1 MNHEY and CDR2 SVGEGT. CDR3 in amino acids: CASTPDREPDQPQHF. As DNA, the CDR3 is TGTGCCAGCACCCCGGACAGGGAACCCGATCAGCCCCAGCATTTT.

This clonotype has a count of ten or more. The CDR3 DNA sequence: TGCAGTGCTAGAGGGACTAGCGGCTACAATGAGCAGTTCTTC. Translated: CSARGTSGYNEQFF. This sequence joins TRBV20-1 and TRBJ2-1; TRBD2 aligns across 10 bases. J lost 3 bases, V lost 1 base, and 0 bases had no gene match. The CDR3 extends over 14 amino acids. Germline loops: CDR1 DFQATT, CDR2 SNEGSKA (reference sequence).

This clonotype was seen a few times. The rearrangement joins TRBV2 to TRBJ2-5; 13 bases match TRBD2. The CDR3 runs 16 residues. The V gene end was trimmed by 4 bases and the J gene end by 1 base; junction bases not matched to a gene: 3. Per the germline V gene, CDR1 is SNHLY and CDR2 is FYNNEI. The CDR3: CASSGLAGGRQETQYF. DNA of the CDR3: TGTGCCAGCAGTGGACTAGCGGGGGGCCGCCAAGAGACCCAGTACTTC.